Listed below are T cell receptor beta chains from one sample, sequenced in a study of blood T cell repertoires in COVID-19. Sequencing was performed with immunoSEQ multiplex PCR; in TCRdb, only in-frame clones are kept and a portion is missing. The data contain tens of thousands of clones, approximately 90% of them singletons. Sequenced: peripheral blood. Receptors originate from a woman of 80 years or more with active COVID-19. CDR3s include the opening cysteine and the closing phenylalanine or tryptophan. A D gene is named only where the DNA matches it firmly. Clone size is shown for a subset of rows, as once, few, many or a class of expanded clone.

TRBJ2-5 NA NA TRBV15 CATSRGIMLTGTQETQYF TGTGCCACCAGCAGAGGGATTATGTTGACGGGAACTCAAGAGACCCAGTACTTC
TRBJ1-5 NA once TRBV4-1 CASSQWSRENQPQHF TGCGCCAGCAGCCAATGGTCGAGGGAAAATCAGCCCCAGCATTTT
TRBJ2-5 NA NA TRBV5-6 CASSHLRGQGQETQYF TGTGCCAGCAGCCACCTAAGGGGTCAGGGCCAAGAGACCCAGTACTTC
TRBJ2-7 NA NA TRBV30 CAWRRVYEQYF TGTGCCTGGAGGCGGGTCTACGAGCAGTACTTC
TRBJ2-7 TRBD1 NA TRBV28 CASSLQGVEDEQYF TGTGCCAGCAGTTTACAGGGGGTAGAGGACGAGCAGTACTTC
TRBJ2-5 NA NA TRBV27 CASSLLARQETQYF TGTGCCAGCAGTTTACTAGCGAGACAAGAGACCCAGTACTTC
TRBJ1-4 NA NA TRBV5-1 CASSSSGEKLFF TGCGCCAGCAGCTCCTCCGGGGAGAAACTGTTTTTT
TRBJ2-7 TRBD1 NA TRBV27 CASKTGTGSYEQYF TGTGCCAGCAAAACCGGGACAGGATCCTACGAGCAGTACTTC
TRBJ1-2 NA NA TRBV3-1/TRBV3-2 CASSQDGRGAEGYTF TGTGCCAGCAGCCAAGATGGCCGAGGCGCGGAGGGCTACACCTTC
TRBJ2-3 NA NA TRBV11-1 CASSLGRGTQYF TGTGCCAGCAGCTTAGGGCGCGGTACGCAGTATTTT
TRBJ1-1 TRBD1 NA TRBV2 CASSRGTTEAFF TGTGCCAGCAGCAGGGGGACCACTGAAGCTTTCTTT
TRBJ2-1 TRBD2 NA TRBV3-1/TRBV3-2 CASTLILAGGDNEQFF TGTGCCAGCACCTTGATACTAGCGGGAGGGGACAATGAGCAGTTCTTC
TRBJ2-2 TRBD2 NA TRBV5-6 CASREAGVGTGELFF TGTGCCAGCAGGGAAGCGGGAGTGGGGACCGGGGAGCTGTTTTTT
TRBJ2-2 NA once TRBV18 CASSNGLNTGELFF TGTGCCAGCTCAAATGGACTGAACACCGGGGAGCTGTTTTTT
TRBJ2-1 NA NA TRBV27 CASSSTGDRDNEQFF TGTGCCAGCAGTTCGACAGGAGATCGGGACAATGAGCAGTTCTTC
TRBJ2-1 TRBD2 NA TRBV7-8 CASSGSGRASEQFF TGTGCCAGCAGCGGTAGCGGGAGGGCCAGTGAGCAGTTCTTC
TRBJ2-5 TRBD1 NA TRBV6-5 CASSRTGQQETQYF TGTGCCAGCAGTCGGACAGGGCAACAAGAGACCCAGTACTTC
TRBJ1-5 NA many TRBV7-2 CASSRQDGQHQPQHF TGTGCCAGCAGCCGCCAGGACGGACAACACCAGCCCCAGCATTTT
TRBJ2-3 NA NA TRBV4-1 CASSQASGFTDTQYF TGCGCCAGCAGCCAAGCTTCGGGATTCACAGATACGCAGTATTTT
TRBJ2-1 TRBD2 NA TRBV27 CASSRPGSGRIYNEQFF TGTGCCAGCAGTCGACCCGGTAGCGGGAGGATTTACAATGAGCAGTTCTTC
TRBJ2-7 NA NA TRBV5-6 CASSLDRVSYEQYF TGTGCCAGCAGCTTGGACAGGGTCTCCTACGAGCAGTACTTC
TRBJ2-3 NA few TRBV13 CASGRPAIDTQYF TGTGCCAGCGGGAGGCCGGCGATAGATACGCAGTATTTT
TRBJ1-2 NA once TRBV10-3 CAIRPPPEGGGYTF TGTGCCATCAGACCACCGCCGGAGGGCGGAGGCTACACCTTC
TRBJ2-7 TRBD2 NA TRBV29-1 CSVEGGTSGRAGAEQYF TGCAGCGTTGAAGGGGGGACTAGCGGGAGGGCCGGGGCCGAGCAGTACTTC
TRBJ2-1 NA NA TRBV18 CASSPGGEASYNEQFF TGTGCCAGCTCGCCCGGGGGTGAGGCCAGTTACAATGAGCAGTTCTTC
TRBJ2-3 NA NA TRBV21-1 CASSKACIAGGCTDTQYF TGTGCCAGCAGCAAAGCGTGTATAGCGGGAGGATGCACAGATACGCAGTATTTT
TRBJ2-2 NA NA TRBV6-5 CASIKQANTGELFF TGTGCCAGCATTAAACAGGCGAACACCGGGGAGCTGTTTTTT
TRBJ2-3 NA NA TRBV4-1 CASSPGGGGADTQYF TGCGCCAGCAGCCCAGGAGGGGGGGGCGCAGATACGCAGTATTTT
TRBJ2-5 TRBD1 once TRBV20-1 CSGQVGETQYF TGCAGCGGACAGGTGGGGGAGACCCAGTACTTC
TRBJ1-3 NA NA TRBV7-2 CASRGGDNSGNTIYF TGTGCCAGCAGGGGGGGGGATAACTCTGGAAACACCATATATTTT
TRBJ1-2 NA NA TRBV28 CASSSGGNGYTF TGTGCCAGCAGTTCGGGTGGAAATGGCTACACCTTC
TRBJ2-5 NA NA TRBV20-1 CSATGGETQYF TGCAGTGCTACCGGAGGGGAGACCCAGTACTTC
TRBJ2-3 TRBD2 NA TRBV7-6 CASSSLAGITDTQYF TGTGCCAGCAGCTCCCTAGCGGGGATCACAGATACGCAGTATTTT
TRBJ1-6 TRBD1 NA TRBV19 CASSRTGGPNYNSPLHF TGTGCCAGTAGCCGGACAGGGGGCCCGAACTATAATTCACCCCTCCACTTT
TRBJ1-2 TRBD1 NA TRBV6-6 CASSSRGQGIYGYTF TGTGCCAGCAGTTCCCGGGGACAGGGCATCTATGGCTACACCTTC
TRBJ1-1 NA NA TRBV3-1/TRBV3-2 CASSQGSLRGTEAFF TGTGCCAGCAGCCAAGGGTCCTTACGGGGGACTGAAGCTTTCTTT
TRBJ1-3 NA once TRBV19 CASSIAPGQSSGNTIYF TGTGCCAGTAGTATCGCCCCTGGACAGTCTTCTGGAAACACCATATATTTT
TRBJ2-2 NA once TRBV28 CASSLPAEGGELFF TGTGCCAGCAGTTTACCGGCAGAGGGCGGGGAGCTGTTTTTT
TRBJ1-1 NA NA TRBV23-1 CASSQSPLAGNTEAFF TGCGCCAGCAGTCAATCCCCCTTGGCGGGGAACACTGAAGCTTTCTTT
TRBJ1-1 TRBD1 NA TRBV19 CASSIAGGGEAFF TGTGCCAGTAGTATAGCAGGGGGCGGTGAAGCTTTCTTT
TRBJ2-5 TRBD2 NA TRBV4-1 CASSQGGTSGGDGQYF TGCGCCAGCAGCCAAGGGGGGACTAGCGGTGGGGATGGCCAGTACTTC
TRBJ2-1 NA NA TRBV14 CASSPPEVRAWSSYNEQFF TGTGCCAGCAGCCCTCCTGAAGTCAGGGCTTGGAGCTCCTACAATGAGCAGTTCTTC
TRBJ2-3 NA NA TRBV6-5 CASSYFGLRADTQYF TGTGCCAGCAGTTACTTTGGACTAAGGGCAGATACGCAGTATTTT
TRBJ1-2 NA NA TRBV25-1 CASSAGAGTNYGYTF TGTGCCAGCAGTGCAGGGGCAGGTACTAACTATGGCTACACCTTC
TRBJ2-3 TRBD1 NA TRBV5-1 CASSFSGQGSTDTQYF TGCGCCAGCAGCTTTTCCGGACAGGGGAGCACAGATACGCAGTATTTT
TRBJ2-7 NA NA TRBV19 CASSTGGEQYF TGTGCCAGTAGTACGGGTGGCGAGCAGTACTTC
TRBJ2-3 NA NA TRBV7-2 CASSPAIDTQYF TGTGCCAGCAGCCCAGCGATAGATACGCAGTATTTT
TRBJ2-1 TRBD1 NA TRBV10-2 CASRGDRGSYNEQFF TGCGCCAGCAGGGGGGACAGGGGCTCCTACAATGAGCAGTTCTTC
TRBJ2-7 NA NA TRBV3-1/TRBV3-2 CASSPGGARVIFKQYF TGTGCCAGCAGCCCAGGAGGGGCCAGGGTCATCTTTAAGCAGTACTTC
TRBJ2-2 NA NA TRBV10-1 CASSDSAGELFF TGCGCCAGCAGTGACTCGGCCGGGGAGCTGTTTTTT
TRBJ2-1 NA once TRBV24-1 CATSDLYDRTDGLLSSYNEQFF TGTGCCACCAGTGATCTCTACGACAGGACGGACGGACTCCTCAGCTCCTACAATGAGCAGTTCTTC
TRBJ2-6 NA NA TRBV24-1 CATSDALGAYRGANVLTF TGTGCCACCAGTGACGCCTTGGGGGCTTACAGAGGGGCCAACGTCCTGACTTTC
TRBJ2-5 TRBD1 NA TRBV19 CASSIDLGQGAGETQYF TGTGCCAGTAGTATAGATCTGGGGCAGGGGGCGGGGGAGACCCAGTACTTC
TRBJ2-3 TRBD2 NA TRBV5-4 CASSLTSGGADTQYF TGTGCCAGCAGCTTGACTAGCGGGGGCGCAGATACGCAGTATTTT
TRBJ1-3 NA few TRBV19 CASNSPGIAGNTIYF TGTGCCAGTAACTCCCCAGGGATAGCTGGAAACACCATATATTTT
TRBJ2-1 NA NA TRBV7-2 CASSLMPGDEQFF TGTGCCAGCAGCTTAATGCCGGGGGATGAGCAGTTCTTC
TRBJ1-5 NA NA TRBV7-2 CASSLGGDNQPQHF TGTGCCAGCAGCTTAGGGGGGGACAATCAGCCCCAGCATTTT
TRBJ2-5 NA NA TRBV7-8 CASSLAQGGQETQYF TGTGCCAGCAGCTTAGCCCAGGGGGGCCAAGAGACCCAGTACTTC
TRBJ2-1 NA NA TRBV3-1/TRBV3-2 CASSQVYRDPNNEQFF TGTGCCAGCAGCCAGGTTTACAGGGATCCAAACAATGAGCAGTTCTTC
TRBJ2-3 NA NA TRBV7-8 CASSSLQSLDTQYF TGTGCCAGCAGCTCTCTACAGAGTTTGGATACGCAGTATTTT